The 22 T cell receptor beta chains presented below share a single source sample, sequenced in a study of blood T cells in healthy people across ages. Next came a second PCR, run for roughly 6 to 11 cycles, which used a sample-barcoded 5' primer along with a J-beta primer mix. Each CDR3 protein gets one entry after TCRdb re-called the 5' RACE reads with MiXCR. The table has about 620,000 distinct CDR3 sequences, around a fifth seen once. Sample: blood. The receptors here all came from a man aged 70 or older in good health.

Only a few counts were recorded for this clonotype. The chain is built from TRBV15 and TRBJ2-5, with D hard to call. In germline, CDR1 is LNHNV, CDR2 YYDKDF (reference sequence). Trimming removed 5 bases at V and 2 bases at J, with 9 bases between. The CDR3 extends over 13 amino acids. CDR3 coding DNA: TGTGCCACCAGCGACCAGAGACAAGAGACCCAGTACTTC. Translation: CATSDQRQETQYF.

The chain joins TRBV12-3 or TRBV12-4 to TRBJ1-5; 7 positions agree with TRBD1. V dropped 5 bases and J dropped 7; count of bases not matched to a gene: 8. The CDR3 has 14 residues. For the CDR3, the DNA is TGTGCCAGCAGTCCCTACAGGGGTCAGCAGCCCCAGCATTTT. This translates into CASSPYRGQQPQHF.

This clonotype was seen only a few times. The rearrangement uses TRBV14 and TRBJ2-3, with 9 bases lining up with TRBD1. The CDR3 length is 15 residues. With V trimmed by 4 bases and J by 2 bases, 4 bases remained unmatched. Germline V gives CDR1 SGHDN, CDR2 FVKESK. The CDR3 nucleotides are TGTGCCAGCAGCCGACAGGGGGGCATCACAGATACGCAGTATTTT. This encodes CASSRQGGITDTQYF. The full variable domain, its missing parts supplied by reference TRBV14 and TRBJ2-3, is EAGVTQFPSHSVIEKGQTVTLRCDPISGHDNLYWYRRVMGKEIKFLLHFVKESKQDESGMPNNRFLAERTGGTYSTLKVQPAELEDSGVYFCASSRQGGITDTQYFGPGTRLTVL.

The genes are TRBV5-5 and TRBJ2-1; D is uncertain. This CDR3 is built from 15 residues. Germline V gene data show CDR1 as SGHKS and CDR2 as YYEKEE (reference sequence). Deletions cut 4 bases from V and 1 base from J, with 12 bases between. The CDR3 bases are TGTGCCAGCAGCATCGGCCCAGAGTCCTACAATGAGCAGTTCTTC. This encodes CASSIGPESYNEQFF.

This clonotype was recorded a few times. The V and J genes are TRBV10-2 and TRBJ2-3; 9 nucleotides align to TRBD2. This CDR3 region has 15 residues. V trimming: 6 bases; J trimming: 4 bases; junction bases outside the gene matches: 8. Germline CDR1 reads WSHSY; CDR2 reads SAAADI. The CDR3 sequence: CASRDSSGMADTQYF. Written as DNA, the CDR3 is TGCGCCAGCAGAGATTCTAGCGGGATGGCAGATACGCAGTATTTT.

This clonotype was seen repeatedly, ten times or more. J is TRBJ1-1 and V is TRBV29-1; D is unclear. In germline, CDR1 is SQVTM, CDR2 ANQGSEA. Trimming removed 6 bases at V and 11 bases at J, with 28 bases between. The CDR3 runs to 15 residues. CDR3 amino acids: CSVTSGNRELMAAFF. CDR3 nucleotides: TGCAGCGTGACGAGTGGTAACAGAGAACTAATGGCTGCTTTCTTT.

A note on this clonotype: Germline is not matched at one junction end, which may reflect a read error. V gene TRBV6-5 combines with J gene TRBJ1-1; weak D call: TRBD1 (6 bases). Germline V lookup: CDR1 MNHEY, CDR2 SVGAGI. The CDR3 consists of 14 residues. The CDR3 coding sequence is TGTGCCAGCAGTTTTCAGATAGGGGACACTGAAACTTTCTTT. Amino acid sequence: CASSFQIGDTETFF.

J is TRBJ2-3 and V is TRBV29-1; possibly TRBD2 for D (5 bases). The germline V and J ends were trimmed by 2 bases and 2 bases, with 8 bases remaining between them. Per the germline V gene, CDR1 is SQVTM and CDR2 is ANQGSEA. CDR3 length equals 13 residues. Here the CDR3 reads CSVEQRLTDTQYF. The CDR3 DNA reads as TGCAGCGTTGAACAGCGGCTCACAGATACGCAGTATTTT.

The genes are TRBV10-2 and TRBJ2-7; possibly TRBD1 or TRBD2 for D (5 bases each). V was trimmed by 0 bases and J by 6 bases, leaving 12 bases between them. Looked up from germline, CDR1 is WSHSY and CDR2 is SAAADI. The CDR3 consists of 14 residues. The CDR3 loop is CASSESGGSGEQYF. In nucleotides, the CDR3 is TGCGCCAGCAGTGAGTCTGGGGGATCTGGCGAGCAGTACTTC.

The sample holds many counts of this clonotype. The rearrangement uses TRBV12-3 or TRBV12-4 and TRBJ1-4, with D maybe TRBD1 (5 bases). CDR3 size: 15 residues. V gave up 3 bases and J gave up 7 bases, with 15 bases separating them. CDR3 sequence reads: CASSLDGGVVEKLFF. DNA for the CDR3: TGTGCCAGCAGTTTGGATGGAGGGGTCGTTGAAAAACTGTTTTTT.

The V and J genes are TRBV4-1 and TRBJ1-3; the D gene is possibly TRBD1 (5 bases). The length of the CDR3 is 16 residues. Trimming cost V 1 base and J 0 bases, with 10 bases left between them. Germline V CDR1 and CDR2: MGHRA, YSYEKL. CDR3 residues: CASSQVATASGNTIYF. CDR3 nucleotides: TGCGCCAGCAGCCAAGTAGCGACAGCCTCTGGAAACACCATATATTTT.

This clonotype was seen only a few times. DNA for the CDR3: TGTGCCAGCAGCTTAACGATTCTAGCGGGAAGGAACACCGGGGAGCTGTTTTTT. Translated, it gives CASSLTILAGRNTGELFF. The gene calls are TRBV7-3 and TRBJ2-2, with 9 bases fitting TRBD2. Germline V gene data show CDR1 as SGHTA and CDR2 as FQGTGA. The CDR3 covers 18 residues. V gave up 0 bases and J gave up 1 base; unmatched junction bases: 6. Filled out from reference TRBV7-3 and TRBJ2-2, the complete variable domain reads GAGVSQTPSNKVTEKGKYVELRCDPISGHTALYWYRQSLGQGPEFLIYFQGTGAADDSGLPNDRFFAVRPEGSVSTLKIQRTERGDSAVYLCASSLTILAGRNTGELFFGEGSRLTVL.

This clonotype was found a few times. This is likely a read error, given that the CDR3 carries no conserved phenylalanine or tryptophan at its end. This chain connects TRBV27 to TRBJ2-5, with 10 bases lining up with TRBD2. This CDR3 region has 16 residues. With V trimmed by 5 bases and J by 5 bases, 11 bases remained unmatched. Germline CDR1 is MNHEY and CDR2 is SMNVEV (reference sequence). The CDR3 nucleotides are TGTGCCAGCAGTCCCGGGACTAGCGCTAAGGGGGAGACCCAGTACCTC. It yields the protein CASSPGTSAKGETQYL.

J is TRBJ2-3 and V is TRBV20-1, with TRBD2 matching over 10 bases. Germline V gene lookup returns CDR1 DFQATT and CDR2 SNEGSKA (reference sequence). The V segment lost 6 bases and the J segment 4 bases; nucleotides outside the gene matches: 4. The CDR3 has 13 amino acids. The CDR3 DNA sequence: TGCAGTGCCACTAGCGGGACGGCAGATACGCAGTATTTT. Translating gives CSATSGTADTQYF.

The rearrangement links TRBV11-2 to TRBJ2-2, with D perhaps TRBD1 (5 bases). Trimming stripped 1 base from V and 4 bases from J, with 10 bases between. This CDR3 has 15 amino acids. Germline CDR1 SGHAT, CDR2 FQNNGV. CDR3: CASSLAYRSTGELFF. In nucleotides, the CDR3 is TGTGCCAGCAGCTTAGCCTACAGGAGCACCGGGGAGCTGTTTTTT.

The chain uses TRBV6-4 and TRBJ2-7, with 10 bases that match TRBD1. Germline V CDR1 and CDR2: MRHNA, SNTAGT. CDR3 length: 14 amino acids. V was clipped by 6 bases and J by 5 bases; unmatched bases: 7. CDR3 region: CASRGQGPGDEQYF. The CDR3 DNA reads TGTGCCAGCAGGGGACAGGGGCCTGGGGACGAGCAGTACTTC.

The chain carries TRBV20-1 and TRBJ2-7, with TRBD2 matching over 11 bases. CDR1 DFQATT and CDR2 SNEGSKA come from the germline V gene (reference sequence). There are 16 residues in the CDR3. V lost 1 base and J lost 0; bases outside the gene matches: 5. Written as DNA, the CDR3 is TGCAGTGCTAGAGCGGGTGGGACTAGCGGCTCCTACGAGCAGTACTTC. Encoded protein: CSARAGGTSGSYEQYF.

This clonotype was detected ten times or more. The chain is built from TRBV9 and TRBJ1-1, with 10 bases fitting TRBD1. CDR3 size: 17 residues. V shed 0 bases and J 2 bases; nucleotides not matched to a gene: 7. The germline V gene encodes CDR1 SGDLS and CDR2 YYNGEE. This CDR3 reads CASSVGWDRGSNTEAFF. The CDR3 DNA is TGTGCCAGCAGCGTAGGTTGGGACAGGGGTAGCAACACTGAAGCTTTCTTT. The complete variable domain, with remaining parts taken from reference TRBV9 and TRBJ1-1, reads DSGVTQTPKHLITATGQRVTLRCSPRSGDLSVYWYQQSLDQGLQFLIQYYNGEERAKGNILERFSAQQFPDLHSELNLSSLELGDSALYFCASSVGWDRGSNTEAFFGQGTRLTVV.

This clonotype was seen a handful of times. The CDR3 region has the DNA TGTGCCAGCAGTTTACGGCAGCCCTACGAGCAGTACTTC. Translating gives CASSLRQPYEQYF. The V gene is TRBV28, the J gene TRBJ2-5; D ambiguous. Matching the DNA end better, TRBJ2-7 makes the J call doubtful. This CDR3 contains 13 residues. Germline V gene data show CDR1 as MDHEN and CDR2 as SYDVKM.

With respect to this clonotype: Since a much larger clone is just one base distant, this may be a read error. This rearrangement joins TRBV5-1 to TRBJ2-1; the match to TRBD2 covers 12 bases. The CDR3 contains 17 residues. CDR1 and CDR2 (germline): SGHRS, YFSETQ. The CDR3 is CASSDASGRAFYNERFF. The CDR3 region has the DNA TGCGCCAGCAGTGATGCTAGCGGGAGGGCCTTCTACAATGAGCGGTTCTTC.

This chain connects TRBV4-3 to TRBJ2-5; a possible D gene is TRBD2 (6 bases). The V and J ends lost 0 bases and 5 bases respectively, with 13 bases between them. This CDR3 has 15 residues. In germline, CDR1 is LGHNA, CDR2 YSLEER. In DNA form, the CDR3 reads TGCGCCAGCAGCCAAGATGGAGGGAGAGGGGAGACCCAGTACTTC. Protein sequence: CASSQDGGRGETQYF.

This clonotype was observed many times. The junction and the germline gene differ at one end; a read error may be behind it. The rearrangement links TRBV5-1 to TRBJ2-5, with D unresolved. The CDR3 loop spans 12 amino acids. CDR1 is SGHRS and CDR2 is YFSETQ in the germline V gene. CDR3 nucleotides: TGTGCCAGCAGTTTATCCGAAGAGACCCAGTACTTC. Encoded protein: CASSLSEETQYF. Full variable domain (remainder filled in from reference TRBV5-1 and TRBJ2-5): KAGVTQTPRYLIKTRGQQVTLSCSPISGHRSVSWYQQTPGQGLQFLFEYFSETQRNKGNFPGRFSGRQFSNSRSEMNVSTLELGDSALYLCASSLSEETQYFGPGTRLLVL.